This entry describes one T cell receptor (beta chain). The source of the sample is a study of T cells after yellow fever vaccination. The CDR3 runs 13 residues. Trimming took 7 bases from V and 4 from J; bases not matched to a gene: 5. Germline-derived CDR1 and CDR2 are KGHDR and SFDVKD. In TCRdb, the 5' RACE reads were re-called with MiXCR into one record per CDR3 protein. This table has 500,000 to 650,000 distinct CDR3 sequences, 17% appearing once. The receptor was derived from a man younger than 30 who received the YFV17D yellow fever vaccine. This chain joins TRBV24-1 and TRBJ1-1; 7 nucleotides agree with TRBD1. The specimen comprised PBMCs, sampled 5 days after the first yellow fever vaccination. CDR3 nucleotides: TGTGCCACCAGCGCAGGGGGGGGCACTGAAGCTTTCTTT. Protein sequence: CATSAGGGTEAFF.